The 22 T cell receptor beta chains in this list originate from one sample, sequenced in a study of cytomegalovirus exposure and HLA in healthy donors. The PCR had 60 Vbeta and 13 Jbeta primers. Assay: immunoSEQ multiplex PCR; the TCRdb copy retains only in-frame clones and omits some. The repertoire holds around 140,000 clones, with approximately 74% as singletons. Sequencing was performed on PBMCs. The source of these receptors is a male donor in good health and CMV-seronegative.

The V gene is TRBV9, the J gene TRBJ1-1, with D tentatively TRBD1 (6 bases). This CDR3 region has 13 residues. V was shortened by 0 bases and J by 6 bases, with 9 bases between the two germline ends. The V gene's germline CDR1 is SGDLS and CDR2 YYNGEE. The CDR3 region has the DNA TGTGCCAGCAGCGTAGGGACAGCAGCTGAAGCTTTCTTT. Amino acid sequence: CASSVGTAAEAFF.

This clone appeared once. This chain connects TRBV9 to TRBJ2-1, with TRBD2 as a possible D gene (6 bases). Trimming stripped 4 bases from V and 0 bases from J, with 14 bases between. The CDR3 totals 16 residues. The germline CDR1 and CDR2 sequences are SGDLS and YYNGEE. The CDR3 region is CASSPDSGFSYNEQFF. The CDR3 coding sequence is TGTGCCAGCAGCCCCGATAGCGGTTTCTCCTACAATGAGCAGTTCTTC.

The genes are TRBV27 and TRBJ2-1, with TRBD1 as a possible D gene (5 bases). Germline lookup yields CDR1 MNHEY and CDR2 SMNVEV (reference sequence). V was shortened by 6 bases and J by 7 bases, with 16 bases between the two germline ends. The CDR3 consists of 14 residues. CDR3 residues: CASRRQGLENEQFF. The CDR3 DNA reads as TGTGCCAGCAGGCGGCAGGGTTTGGAAAATGAGCAGTTCTTC.

The V call is TRBV6-6, the J call TRBJ2-1; 7 nucleotides match TRBD2. With V trimmed by 8 bases and J by 6 bases, 4 bases remained unmatched. The CDR3 loop spans 12 amino acids. In germline, CDR1 is MNHNY, CDR2 SVGAGI (reference sequence). The CDR3, as DNA: TGTGCCAGCGGGGAGGGAGTCAATGAGCAGTTCTTC. This translates into CASGEGVNEQFF.

The chain is built from TRBV11-2 and TRBJ1-1; TRBD1 matches 8 bases. This CDR3 spans 15 amino acids. J gave up 7 bases and V 0 bases, and 7 bases lay outside the gene matches. The germline V gene encodes CDR1 SGHAT and CDR2 FQNNGV. The CDR3 loop reads CASSLDSRGLDEAFF. CDR3 nucleotide sequence: TGTGCCAGCAGCTTAGATTCCAGGGGGCTAGATGAAGCTTTCTTT.

The chain is built from TRBV19 and TRBJ1-4; D unresolved. The CDR3 totals 15 residues. Germline V CDR1 and CDR2: LNHDA, SQIVND (reference sequence). V lost 4 bases, J lost 6 bases, and 15 bases lay in between. The CDR3 spells CASSTHAGMYEKLFF. DNA of the CDR3: TGTGCCAGTAGTACCCACGCGGGGATGTATGAAAAACTGTTTTTT. The full variable domain, its missing parts supplied by reference TRBV19 and TRBJ1-4, is DGGITQSPKYLFRKEGQNVTLSCEQNLNHDAMYWYRQDPGQGLRLIYYSQIVNDFQKGDIAEGYSVSREKKESFPLTVTSAQKNPTAFYLCASSTHAGMYEKLFFGSGTQLSVL.

This chain links TRBV27 with TRBJ2-3; D is unresolved. The CDR3 spans 14 residues. The V and J ends lost 0 bases and 4 bases respectively, with 8 bases between them. CDR1 and CDR2 from the germline V gene are MNHEY and SMNVEV (reference sequence). The DNA of the CDR3 is TGTGCCAGCAGTTTATCCACAACCCCAGATACGCAGTATTTT. The encoded protein is CASSLSTTPDTQYF.

The V call is TRBV5-1, the J call TRBJ2-2; 7 bases map to TRBD1. The germline V gene has CDR1 SGHRS and CDR2 YFSETQ. The CDR3 runs to 15 residues. The trim removed 5 bases at V and 4 bases at J, leaving 8 bases unmatched. CDR3 sequence: CASSPDRAGTGELFF. The CDR3 nucleotides are TGCGCCAGCAGTCCTGACAGGGCGGGCACCGGGGAGCTGTTTTTT. Together with reference TRBV5-1 and TRBJ2-2, the CDR3 gives the full variable domain: KAGVTQTPRYLIKTRGQQVTLSCSPISGHRSVSWYQQTPGQGLQFLFEYFSETQRNKGNFPGRFSGRQFSNSRSEMNVSTLELGDSALYLCASSPDRAGTGELFFGEGSRLTVL.

This clone was seen a handful of times. The J gene is TRBJ1-1, the V gene TRBV6-6; no clear D gene. Trimming took 2 bases from V and 7 from J, leaving 14 bases between them. Germline CDR1 and CDR2: MNHNY and SVGAGI (reference sequence). The CDR3 covers 14 residues. The CDR3 loop is CASSYTDARSEAFF. CDR3 nucleotide sequence: TGTGCCAGCAGTTACACCGATGCGCGGAGTGAAGCTTTCTTT.

V gene TRBV18 combines with J gene TRBJ2-7; 10 bases are shared with TRBD1. CDR3 length: 16 residues. The V segment lost 3 bases and the J segment 5 bases; nucleotides outside the gene matches: 10. Germline loops: CDR1 KGHSH, CDR2 LQKENI. As DNA, the CDR3 is TGTGCCAGCTCACCTACTAGGACAGGGGGTCGGAACGAGCAGTACTTC. The encoded protein is CASSPTRTGGRNEQYF.

This clone came up once. The chain employs TRBV15 and TRBJ2-7, with D perhaps TRBD1 (5 bases). The CDR3 loop spans 14 amino acids. V dropped 4 bases and J dropped 0 bases, with 10 bases sitting between them. The germline V gene encodes CDR1 LNHNV and CDR2 YYDKDF (reference sequence). The CDR3 nucleotides are TGTGCCACCAGCACGCAGGGCCCCTCCTACGAGCAGTACTTC. It is translated as CATSTQGPSYEQYF.

As regards this clone: The same CDR3 also results from other DNA sequences found in this sample. This chain connects TRBV30 to TRBJ1-1, with TRBD1 matching 9 bases. Germline loops: CDR1 GTSNPN, CDR2 SVGIG (reference sequence). V dropped 3 bases and J dropped 3; count of bases not matched to a gene: 2. The CDR3 sequence is 13 residues long. In DNA form, the CDR3 reads TGTGCCTGGAGGGGACAGGGATACACTGAAGCTTTCTTT. It specifies CAWRGQGYTEAFF.

The V call is TRBV28, the J call TRBJ1-1; D gene ambiguous. Looked up from germline, CDR1 is MDHEN and CDR2 is SYDVKM. This CDR3 comprises 13 residues. V was pared by 5 bases and J by 6 bases, with 13 bases between. The CDR3 spells CASSPPVNAEAFF. CDR3 bases: TGTGCCAGCAGTCCCCCAGTAAATGCTGAAGCTTTCTTT.

This clone was seen a handful of times. The V gene is TRBV6-6, the J gene TRBJ2-7; 7 nucleotides agree with TRBD1. With 6 bases clipped from V and 4 bases from J, the junction kept 6 bases outside the gene matches. Germline V lookup: CDR1 MNHNY, CDR2 SVGAGI (reference sequence). The CDR3 covers 13 residues. The DNA of the CDR3 is TGTGCCAGCAGGGGGAAGGGGGCATACGAGCAGTACTTC. Its translation: CASRGKGAYEQYF.

The chain carries TRBV10-1 and TRBJ1-2; D is perhaps TRBD1 (6 bases). This CDR3 has 15 amino acids. The germline V gene has CDR1 WNHNN and CDR2 SYGVQD (reference sequence). V lost 2 bases and J 2 bases, leaving 12 bases between the germline ends. The CDR3 spells CASSEDGGANYGYTF. For the CDR3, the DNA is TGCGCCAGCAGTGAGGACGGGGGGGCGAACTATGGCTACACCTTC.

This clone was observed a few times. CDR3 in DNA: TGTGCCAGCAGTTTAAGTCGACGGGACATAAAAAACGAGCAGTACTTC. It is translated as CASSLSRRDIKNEQYF. The chain has TRBV28 and TRBJ2-7; D is perhaps TRBD1 (6 bases). V lost 2 bases and J lost 5, with 19 bases in between. The CDR3 has 16 amino acids. Germline assignment: CDR1 MDHEN and CDR2 SYDVKM.

V and J are TRBV30 and TRBJ1-5, with D possibly being TRBD1 (5 bases). There are 15 residues in the CDR3. V lost 2 bases and J lost 2, with 13 bases in between. Germline CDR1 and CDR2: GTSNPN and SVGIG (reference sequence). The CDR3 DNA sequence: TGTGCCTGGAGTACGGGGGGAAGAGGCAATCAGCCCCAGCATTTT. Protein: CAWSTGGRGNQPQHF.

The V and J genes are TRBV30 and TRBJ1-4, with 7 positions matching TRBD1. This CDR3 contains 16 residues. CDR1 and CDR2 (germline): GTSNPN, SVGIG (reference sequence). V lost 2 bases to trimming and J lost 4 bases; unmatched junction nucleotides: 10. CDR3 sequence: CAWSSYTGANNEKLFF. The CDR3 nucleotides are TGTGCCTGGAGTTCATACACAGGGGCGAATAATGAAAAACTGTTTTTT.

In its sample, this clone was seen once. This chain links TRBV7-9 with TRBJ2-1; TRBD1 agrees at 7 bases. V gave up 5 bases and J gave up 5 bases; unmatched junction bases: 6. Germline lookup yields CDR1 SEHNR and CDR2 FQNEAQ (reference sequence). The CDR3 is 14 amino acids. The CDR3 sequence: CASSLGTVDNEQFF. CDR3 nucleotides: TGTGCCAGCAGCCTAGGGACAGTCGACAATGAGCAGTTCTTC.

The chain uses TRBV9 and TRBJ1-2, with unresolved D. Germline CDR1 reads SGDLS; CDR2 reads YYNGEE. V gave up 3 bases and J gave up 4 bases, with 7 bases separating them. The CDR3 length is 12 residues. This CDR3 is CASSEGGYGYTF. DNA for the CDR3: TGTGCCAGCAGCGAAGGAGGCTATGGCTACACCTTC.

This clone came up a few times. The CDR3 region is CSVEIQGARIGYTF. The CDR3 DNA is TGCAGCGTTGAAATACAGGGGGCGCGTATTGGCTACACCTTC. The chain uses TRBV29-1 and TRBJ1-2; 9 bases align to TRBD1. Germline V gene lookup returns CDR1 SQVTM and CDR2 ANQGSEA. The CDR3 sequence is 14 residues long. V lost 2 bases to trimming and J lost 7 bases; unmatched junction nucleotides: 8.

The chain couples TRBV19 to TRBJ2-3; D remains ambiguous. The CDR3 contains 13 residues. CDR1 is LNHDA, CDR2 SQIVND, per germline (reference sequence). The V end was cut by 5 bases, the J end by 6 bases, with 12 bases between. DNA of the CDR3: TGTGCCAGTAGTCCCTCTCCTAGGGATACGCAGTATTTT. It codes for CASSPSPRDTQYF.